Below are 23 T cell receptor beta chains sequenced from a single sample in a study of blood T cell repertoires in COVID-19. Profiled with immunoSEQ multiplex PCR; TCRdb holds only in-frame clones, not every one. The sample records approximately 230,000 clones, 88% being singletons. The sequencing sample was made of peripheral blood. These receptors were taken from a woman aged 25 to 39 with COVID-19, enrolled during active disease.

The chain joins TRBV28 to TRBJ1-6, with 9 bases matching TRBD1. CDR1 and CDR2 (germline): MDHEN, SYDVKM. The CDR3 covers 14 residues. V shed 6 bases, J shed 8 bases, and the junction held 5 bases outside the gene matches. The CDR3 nucleotides are TGTGCCAGCAGCCCCGGGACAGGGCATTCACCCCTCCACTTT. Its protein product is CASSPGTGHSPLHF.

The rearrangement uses TRBV19 and TRBJ2-1; 8 bases are a match to TRBD2. J gave up 7 bases and V 6 bases, and 11 bases lay outside the gene matches. The CDR3 has 15 residues. Looked up from germline, CDR1 is LNHDA and CDR2 is SQIVND (reference sequence). CDR3 sequence (DNA): TGTGCCAGTAGCCTAAGCGGGGGCCCTTTAAATGAGCAGTTCTTC. Amino acids: CASSLSGGPLNEQFF.

The J gene is TRBJ2-7, the V gene TRBV6-5; a weak D match, TRBD2 (5 bases). Looked up from germline, CDR1 is MNHEY and CDR2 is SVGAGI. The CDR3 spans 15 residues. V shed 2 bases and J shed 0 bases, with 11 bases lying between them. The CDR3 region is CASSYAGSGSYEQYF. For the CDR3, the DNA is TGTGCCAGCAGTTACGCGGGCTCGGGCTCCTACGAGCAGTACTTC.

The J gene is TRBJ2-1, the V gene TRBV29-1, with no clear D. The CDR3 runs to 14 residues. V gave up 8 bases and J gave up 2 bases, with 16 bases separating them. CDR1 is SQVTM and CDR2 is ANQGSEA in the germline V gene. CDR3 nucleotides: TGCAGCTTGGCGAGCGCACCCGCCTACAATGAGCAGTTCTTC. Translating it yields CSLASAPAYNEQFF.

V and J are TRBV7-2 and TRBJ1-6; weak D call: TRBD1 (5 bases). The CDR3 extends over 16 amino acids. CDR1 is SGHTA, CDR2 FQGNSA, per germline. V lost 1 base and J 6 bases, leaving 13 bases between the germline ends. CDR3 sequence (DNA): TGTGCCAGCAGCTTAGGGTCAGGGCCGGGTAATTCACCCCTCCACTTT. Protein product: CASSLGSGPGNSPLHF.

The chain links TRBV7-2 to TRBJ2-5, with 9 positions matching TRBD2. V was pared by 5 bases and J by 5 bases, with 9 bases of the junction left unmatched. Germline V gene lookup returns CDR1 SGHTA and CDR2 FQGNSA. There are 15 residues in the CDR3. CDR3 coding DNA: TGTGCCAGCAGCCCCCAGAGCGGGAGGCGGGAGACCCAGTACTTC. This encodes CASSPQSGRRETQYF.

The rearrangement joins TRBV19 to TRBJ2-3; 13 nucleotides align to TRBD2. V lost 0 bases to trimming and J lost 7 bases; unmatched junction nucleotides: 7. This CDR3 is 17 amino acids long. Germline CDR1 LNHDA, CDR2 SQIVND (reference sequence). CDR3 in DNA: TGTGCCAGTAGTATAGATCTAGGACTAGCGGGGGCTTATACGCAGTATTTT. The encoded protein is CASSIDLGLAGAYTQYF.

V usage is TRBV21-1 and J usage is TRBJ1-6; the table's D call, TRBD1, was not checked against the DNA. TRBV21-1 is described as a pseudogene. This CDR3 is 14 amino acids long. The CDR3 loop is CAKSPGQGNSPLHF. The CDR3 region has the DNA TGTGCCAAGAGCCCGGGACAGGGAAATTCACCCCTCCACTTT.

The chain uses TRBV6-4 and TRBJ2-2; 10 bases line up with TRBD1. CDR1 MRHNA and CDR2 SNTAGT come from the germline V gene. This CDR3 comprises 12 residues. The J segment lost 12 bases and the V segment lost 6 bases, leaving 4 bases of the junction unmatched. The CDR3 nucleotides are TGTGCCAGCAGCGCGGGACAGGGGAAGCTGTTTTTT. Encoded protein: CASSAGQGKLFF.

The chain recombines TRBV7-8 with TRBJ1-5; D is ambiguous. The CDR3 sequence is 15 residues long. From germline, CDR1 is SGHVS and CDR2 FQNEAQ. Trimming cost V 1 base and J 5 bases, with 12 bases left between them. The CDR3 spells CASSLDRGSDQPQHF. The CDR3 DNA sequence: TGTGCCAGCAGCTTAGATAGAGGTTCTGATCAGCCCCAGCATTTT.

This clone was seen more than once but under ten times. The chain combines TRBV5-1 with TRBJ1-6, with a tentative D call TRBD1 (5 bases). The CDR3 totals 16 residues. Trimming took off 4 bases at V and 6 bases at J, with 17 bases between the two ends. The germline gives CDR1 SGHRS, CDR2 YFSETQ. CDR3 nucleotide sequence: TGCGCCAGCAGCCCGGGGACGGGGGAGGTTAATTCACCCCTCCACTTT. Translated, it gives CASSPGTGEVNSPLHF.

The rearrangement joins TRBV6-2 or TRBV6-3 to TRBJ1-4, with D tentatively TRBD1 (6 bases). V was clipped by 2 bases and J by 0 bases, with 22 bases between them. Germline assignment: CDR1 MNHEY and CDR2 SVGEGT. This CDR3 spans 20 amino acids. In DNA form, the CDR3 reads TGTGCCAGCAGTTACGAGACCGGGACACGGAACCTTGCAACTAATGAAAAACTGTTTTTT. This codes for CASSYETGTRNLATNEKLFF.

This sequence joins TRBV7-2 and TRBJ2-7, with a tentative D call TRBD1 (5 bases). This CDR3 has 15 residues. The V gene lost 1 base and the J gene lost 2 bases, with 12 bases spanning the gap. The V gene's germline CDR1 is SGHTA and CDR2 FQGNSA. The CDR3 region has the DNA TGTGCCAGCAGCTTAGTGGTCGCAGGGACCTACGAGCAGTACTTC. This sequence encodes CASSLVVAGTYEQYF. The full variable domain, its missing parts supplied by reference TRBV7-2 and TRBJ2-7, is GAGVSQSPSNKVTEKGKDVELRCDPISGHTALYWYRQSLGQGLEFLIYFQGNSAPDKSGLPSDRFSAERTGGSVSTLTIQRTQQEDSAVYLCASSLVVAGTYEQYFGPGTRLTVT.

The V gene is TRBV7-9, the J gene TRBJ2-1, with 11 bases matching TRBD2. Germline assignment: CDR1 SEHNR and CDR2 FQNEAQ (reference sequence). Trimming at V came to 3 bases and at J to 2 bases, leaving 6 bases not matched to a gene. The CDR3 length is 17 residues. The CDR3 loop reads CASSLTSGLAAYNEQFF. DNA for the CDR3: TGTGCCAGCAGCTTGACCTCGGGACTAGCGGCCTACAATGAGCAGTTCTTC.

The chain employs TRBV19 and TRBJ2-6; 7 nucleotides match TRBD1. CDR3 size: 13 residues. Germline V gene data show CDR1 as LNHDA and CDR2 as SQIVND (reference sequence). V gave up 6 bases and J gave up 12 bases; unmatched junction bases: 8. The CDR3 loop is CASRPGTVPVLTF. DNA of the CDR3: TGTGCCAGTAGACCCGGGACAGTACCCGTCCTGACTTTC.

The V call is TRBV4-1, the J call TRBJ2-3; D is possibly TRBD2 (6 bases). Trimming took 3 bases from V and 1 from J, leaving 14 bases between them. The germline V gene encodes CDR1 MGHRA and CDR2 YSYEKL. This CDR3 is 16 amino acids long. The CDR3 protein is CASSQYGLPGTDTQYF. CDR3 bases: TGCGCCAGCAGCCAGTATGGACTACCCGGCACAGATACGCAGTATTTT.

The chain is built from TRBV19 and TRBJ2-2; maybe TRBD2 (6 bases). The CDR3 extends over 14 amino acids. V was pared by 6 bases and J by 3 bases, with 11 bases between. Per germline, CDR1 LNHDA and CDR2 SQIVND (reference sequence). As DNA, the CDR3 is TGTGCCAGTAGCCGGGGGACCTACACCGGGGAGCTGTTTTTT. This sequence encodes CASSRGTYTGELFF. The full variable domain, its missing parts supplied by reference TRBV19 and TRBJ2-2, is DGGITQSPKYLFRKEGQNVTLSCEQNLNHDAMYWYRQDPGQGLRLIYYSQIVNDFQKGDIAEGYSVSREKKESFPLTVTSAQKNPTAFYLCASSRGTYTGELFFGEGSRLTVL.

J is TRBJ2-7 and V is TRBV5-1; the match to TRBD1 covers 7 bases. Germline CDR1 and CDR2: SGHRS and YFSETQ. CDR3 length: 15 residues. Trimming took 5 bases from V and 3 from J; bases not matched to a gene: 11. CDR3 sequence (DNA): TGCGCCAGCAGTCCCTCCGGGACAGCCTTCTACGAGCAGTACTTC. Its protein is CASSPSGTAFYEQYF. Using reference TRBV5-1 and TRBJ2-7 for the parts outside the CDR3, the full variable domain is KAGVTQTPRYLIKTRGQQVTLSCSPISGHRSVSWYQQTPGQGLQFLFEYFSETQRNKGNFPGRFSGRQFSNSRSEMNVSTLELGDSALYLCASSPSGTAFYEQYFGPGTRLTVT.

This clone was seen only once. The chain joins TRBV29-1 to TRBJ2-1, with 10 positions matching TRBD2. The CDR3 loop spans 13 amino acids. The germline CDR1 and CDR2 sequences are SQVTM and ANQGSEA. Trimming cost V 6 bases and J 10 bases; bases outside gene matches: 9. CDR3 sequence (DNA): TGCAGCGTACGTCTAGCGGGAGTAGGGGAGCAGTTCTTC. This sequence encodes CSVRLAGVGEQFF.

The genes are TRBV27 and TRBJ2-7; 11 positions match TRBD2. This CDR3 is built from 18 residues. The trim removed 2 bases at V and 1 base at J, leaving 10 bases unmatched. Germline V gene data show CDR1 as MNHEY and CDR2 as SMNVEV (reference sequence). The CDR3 nucleotides read TGTGCCAGCAGTTTACCGGGACAGCGGACTAGCGGGTCCTACGAGCAGTACGTC. Translated, it gives CASSLPGQRTSGSYEQYV.

CDR3 amino acids: CASRSREGFNQPQHF. CDR3 sequence (DNA): TGTGCCAGCAGGTCCAGGGAGGGGTTCAATCAGCCCCAGCATTTT. The chain has TRBV28 and TRBJ1-5, with a weak D call TRBD1 (5 bases). Germline V gene lookup returns CDR1 MDHEN and CDR2 SYDVKM. Trimming took 6 bases from V and 3 from J, leaving 15 bases between them. The CDR3 sequence is 15 residues long.

This clone was recorded a few times. The chain links TRBV14 to TRBJ2-7; D perhaps matches TRBD2 (5 bases). The CDR3 runs 14 residues. Trimming stripped 4 bases from V and 3 bases from J, with 13 bases between. CDR1 SGHDN and CDR2 FVKESK come from the germline V gene. This CDR3 is CASSPSRAGYEQYF. The CDR3 region has the DNA TGTGCCAGCAGCCCGTCAAGGGCGGGCTACGAGCAGTACTTC. Using reference TRBV14 and TRBJ2-7 for the parts outside the CDR3, the full variable domain is EAGVTQFPSHSVIEKGQTVTLRCDPISGHDNLYWYRRVMGKEIKFLLHFVKESKQDESGMPNNRFLAERTGGTYSTLKVQPAELEDSGVYFCASSPSRAGYEQYFGPGTRLTVT.

This chain joins TRBV7-2 and TRBJ1-1, with D tentatively TRBD1 (5 bases). V gave up 3 bases and J gave up 1 base, with 15 bases separating them. The germline gives CDR1 SGHTA, CDR2 FQGNSA. This CDR3 contains 16 residues. CDR3: CASSLGGEGPNTEAFF. In nucleotides, the CDR3 is TGTGCCAGCAGCTTGGGGGGGGAGGGACCGAACACTGAAGCTTTCTTT.